The rows below give T cell receptor beta chains drawn from one sample of a study of prognosis after radiotherapy for stage I lung cancer. In TCRdb, the multiplex PCR reads were re-called with MiXCR into one record per CDR3 protein. The data contain about 22,000 distinct CDR3 sequences, around 46% of them singletons. The input for sequencing was PBMCs, taken before or after stereotactic body radiation therapy (not recorded which). These receptors all come from a donor of 50 years or more with non-small cell lung cancer. Each CDR3 is given with its conserved first and last residue. The D gene is left open where the match is weak. Rows give clone size only sometimes, using once, few, many, or a class for an expanded clone.

v_gene,j_gene,abundance,d_gene,CDR3aa,CDR3nt
TRBV5-1,TRBJ2-1,medium-sized,TRBD2,CASSRGLATGNEQFF,TGCGCCAGCAGCAGGGGACTAGCAACCGGCAATGAGCAGTTCTTC
TRBV5-1,TRBJ2-1,many,-,CASSPGASNNEQFF,TGCGCCAGCAGTCCAGGGGCTTCGAACAATGAGCAGTTCTTC
TRBV6-1,TRBJ1-1,medium-sized,-,CASRSGGADTEAFF,TGTGCCAGCAGAAGTGGGGGGGCGGACACTGAAGCTTTCTTT
TRBV9,TRBJ2-2,many,TRBD2,CASSSRSGRGTTGELFF,TGTGCCAGCAGCTCCCGTAGCGGGAGGGGTACCACCGGGGAGCTGTTTTTT
TRBV6-2/TRBV6-3,TRBJ2-5,many,-,CASQDTAWGETQYF,TGTGCCAGCCAAGATACGGCCTGGGGTGAGACCCAGTACTTC
TRBV13,TRBJ1-1,many,-,CASSAGNTEAFF,TGTGCCAGCAGCGCGGGGAACACTGAAGCCTTCTTT
TRBV7-8,TRBJ1-6,medium-sized,-,CASSSQRGRNSPLHF,TGTGCCAGCAGCTCTCAACGCGGGAGAAATTCACCCCTCCACTTT
TRBV19,TRBJ1-1,many,-,CASRAQGAFTEAFF,TGTGCCAGTAGGGCACAGGGCGCGTTCACTGAAGCTTTCTTT
TRBV5-6,TRBJ2-3,many,TRBD1,CASSLLTGGISTDTQYF,TGTGCCAGCAGCTTGTTGACAGGGGGGATTAGCACAGATACGCAGTATTTT
TRBV7-3,TRBJ1-2,many,-,CASSLRQGIGYTF,TGTGCCAGCAGCTTAAGGCAGGGAATCGGCTACACCTTC
TRBV7-2,TRBJ2-7,many,TRBD2,CASSWGGGLYEQYF,TGTGCCAGCAGCTGGGGGGGGGGTTTATACGAGCAGTACTTC
TRBV5-1,TRBJ2-3,-,-,CASSLSAYTDTQYF,TGCGCCAGCAGCTTGTCAGCTTACACAGATACGCAGTATTTT
TRBV20-1,TRBJ2-3,-,TRBD2,CSARGTSGEWDTQYF,TGCAGTGCTAGGGGGACTAGCGGGGAATGGGATACGCAGTATTTT
TRBV20-1,TRBJ2-5,many,TRBD2,CSARVGGGGETQYF,TGCAGTGCTAGAGTTGGCGGGGGTGGTGAGACCCAGTACTTC
TRBV27,TRBJ2-7,many,TRBD2,CASSSRSGVLAGVYEQYF,TGTGCCAGCAGTTCGCGCTCCGGGGTACTAGCGGGGGTCTACGAGCAGTACTTC
TRBV6-1,TRBJ1-6,-,TRBD1,CASSGQGVSSPLHF,TGTGCCAGCAGCGGACAGGGAGTGAGTTCACCCCTCCACTTT
TRBV15,TRBJ1-2,-,-,CATSRGGATNYGYTF,TGTGCCACCAGCAGAGGGGGGGCCACTAACTATGGCTACACCTTC
TRBV6-1,TRBJ1-2,-,-,CASSPLVVTGRFNYGYTF,TGTGCCAGCAGCCCCTTAGTCGTGACTGGTCGGTTTAACTATGGCTACACCTTC
TRBV12-5,TRBJ2-5,many,TRBD2,CASGLQVLRGENQETQYF,TGTGCTAGTGGTTTACAAGTATTGCGGGGGGAGAACCAAGAGACCCAGTACTTC
TRBV5-5,TRBJ1-2,medium-sized,TRBD1,CASSLEVGGSLYGYTF,TGTGCCAGCAGCTTGGAAGTAGGGGGCTCCCTCTATGGCTACACCTTC
TRBV19,TRBJ1-3,-,-,CASYRRSSGNTIYF,TGTGCCAGTTACCGCAGGAGCTCTGGAAACACCATATATTTT
TRBV7-2,TRBJ2-3,-,TRBD1,CASSPGTGGARTDTQYF,TGTGCCAGCAGCCCTGGGACAGGGGGCGCAAGAACAGATACGCAGTATTTT
TRBV7-9,TRBJ2-7,-,TRBD1,CASSGRQGEQYF,TGTGCCAGCAGCGGGAGACAGGGCGAGCAGTACTTC
TRBV6-1,TRBJ1-2,-,TRBD1,CASSTVGQAGPYGYTF,TGTGCCAGCAGCACGGTGGGACAGGCCGGTCCTTATGGCTACACCTTC
TRBV11-3,TRBJ2-3,many,TRBD1,CASSPGTDDTQYF,TGTGCCAGCAGCCCCGGGACAGATGATACGCAGTATTTT
TRBV27,TRBJ2-7,-,TRBD1,CVSSRDSTSDQYF,TGTGTCAGCAGTAGGGACAGCACCTCCGATCAGTACTTC
TRBV20-1,TRBJ2-3,once,-,CSARDLGAIPADTQYF,TGCAGTGCTAGAGATCTGGGGGCAATTCCAGCAGATACGCAATATTTT
TRBV24-1,TRBJ1-2,medium-sized,-,CATSLSQGYSGYTF,TGTGCCACCAGTCTCTCCCAGGGTTACAGTGGCTACACCTTC
TRBV12-3/TRBV12-4,TRBJ2-2,-,TRBD1,CASSSTGDGGELFF,TGTGCCAGCAGTTCGACAGGGGATGGCGGGGAGCTGTTTTTT
TRBV7-2,TRBJ2-7,many,-,CASSLSQSYEQYF,TGTGCCAGCAGCTTATCTCAGAGCTACGAGCAGTACTTC
TRBV5-6,TRBJ1-5,many,-,CASSLGAGLLSNQPQHF,TGTGCCAGCAGCTTGGGGGCAGGTCTCTTGAGCAATCAGCCCCAGCATTTT
TRBV28,TRBJ1-1,-,-,CASSLPLSSSIIKDTEAFF,TGTGCCAGCAGTTTACCCCTGAGTTCGTCTATTATTAAAGACACTGAAGCTTTCTTT
TRBV19,TRBJ2-6,-,-,CASQSSGANVLTF,TGTGCCAGTCAGAGCTCTGGGGCCAACGTCCTGACTTTC
TRBV7-9,TRBJ2-1,-,TRBD2,CASSLRAGGPPNEQFF,TGTGCCAGCAGCCTAAGAGCGGGAGGGCCCCCCAATGAGCAGTTCTTC
TRBV7-2,TRBJ2-1,many,TRBD1,CASSRVGTGGYNEQFF,TGTGCCAGCAGCCGGGTGGGGACAGGGGGCTACAATGAGCAGTTCTTC
TRBV6-1,TRBJ1-1,many,-,CATLLNTEAFF,TGTGCCACCTTACTGAACACTGAAGCTTTCTTT
TRBV6-1,TRBJ1-2,-,-,CASSDRDAGYYGYTF,TGTGCCAGCAGCGACCGGGACGCGGGATACTATGGCTACACCTTC
TRBV20-1,TRBJ1-2,-,TRBD1,CSARDKDRGRSSYGYTF,TGCAGTGCTAGAGATAAAGACAGGGGGCGAAGTAGCTATGGCTACACCTTC
TRBV6-1,TRBJ2-7,-,TRBD2,CASSASGTAGLAGGLYEQYF,TGTGCCAGCAGTGCTTCCGGGACGGCCGGACTAGCGGGGGGACTTTACGAGCAGTACTTC
TRBV12-3/TRBV12-4,TRBJ1-1,-,-,CASNLISNTEAFF,TGTGCCAGCAATTTAATCAGCAACACTGAAGCTTTCTTT
TRBV5-1,TRBJ2-7,once,-,CASSFSVGLYDQYF,TGCGCCAGCAGCTTTTCGGTCGGTCTGTACGACCAGTACTTC
TRBV20-1,TRBJ2-3,many,TRBD1,CSAVKTGGLTDTQYF,TGCAGTGCCGTTAAGACAGGGGGCTTGACAGATACGCAGTATTTT
TRBV27,TRBJ2-7,many,TRBD1,CASKRQGAGEQYF,TGTGCCAGCAAGCGGCAGGGGGCGGGGGAGCAGTACTTC
TRBV6-9,TRBJ2-3,many,TRBD2,CASSYDSGRAGIGRDTQYF,TGTGCCAGCAGTTACGATAGCGGGAGGGCCGGAATCGGCAGAGATACGCAGTATTTT
TRBV30,TRBJ2-3,many,-,CAWSVLATDTQYF,TGTGCCTGGAGTGTATTGGCGACAGATACGCAGTATTTT
TRBV7-9,TRBJ2-3,many,TRBD1,CASSLVDRVGTDTQYF,TGTGCCAGCAGCTTAGTGGACAGGGTCGGCACAGATACGCAGTATTTT
TRBV19,TRBJ2-2,many,-,CASSIVPLTGELFF,TGTGCCAGTAGTATAGTGCCCTTAACCGGGGAGCTGTTTTTT
TRBV24-1,TRBJ2-3,many,-,CATSDSPAYTQYF,TGTGCCACCAGTGATTCTCCTGCGTATACGCAGTATTTT
TRBV6-1,TRBJ1-2,-,-,CASSPNRSKGHGYTF,TGTGCCAGCAGTCCTAACCGAAGTAAGGGGCATGGCTACACCTTC
TRBV7-2,TRBJ1-2,once,TRBD1,CASIPGGLYSYTF,TGTGCCAGCATCCCAGGGGGCCTTTATAGCTACACCTTC
TRBV3-1,TRBJ2-7,many,TRBD1,CASSHTGTGGKNF,TGTGCCAGCAGCCACACCGGGACAGGGGGGAAGAACTTC
TRBV7-3,TRBJ2-1,many,TRBD1,CASSIGQVNEQFF,TGTGCCAGCAGCATAGGACAGGTCAATGAGCAGTTCTTC
TRBV28,TRBJ1-2,-,-,CASSPYNSTNYCYTF,TGTGCCAGCAGTCCCTACAATTCTACTAACTATTGCTACACTTTC
TRBV28,TRBJ2-7,-,TRBD1,CAISAPRGPGGYDQYF,TGTGCCATCAGCGCTCCCAGGGGGCCCGGTGGCTACGATCAGTACTTC
TRBV6-2/TRBV6-3,TRBJ2-1,-,-,CASSGGHDSYNDQFF,TGTGCCAGCAGTGGGGGGCATGACTCCTACAATGATCAGTTCTTC
TRBV3-1,TRBJ1-1,many,TRBD1,CASSPQGLTEAFF,TGTGCCAGCAGCCCACAGGGGCTCACTGAAGCTTTCTTT